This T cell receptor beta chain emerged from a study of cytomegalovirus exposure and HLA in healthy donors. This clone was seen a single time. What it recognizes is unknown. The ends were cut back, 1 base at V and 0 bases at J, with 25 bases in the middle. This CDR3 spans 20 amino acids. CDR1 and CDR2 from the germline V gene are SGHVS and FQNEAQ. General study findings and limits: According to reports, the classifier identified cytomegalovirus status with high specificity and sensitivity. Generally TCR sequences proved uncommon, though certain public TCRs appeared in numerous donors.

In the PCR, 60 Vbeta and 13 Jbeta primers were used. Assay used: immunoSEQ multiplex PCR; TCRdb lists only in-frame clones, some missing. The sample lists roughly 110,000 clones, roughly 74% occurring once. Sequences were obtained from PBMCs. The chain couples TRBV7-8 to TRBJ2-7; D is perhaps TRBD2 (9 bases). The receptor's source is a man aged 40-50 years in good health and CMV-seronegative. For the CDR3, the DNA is TGTGCCAGCAGCTTAGAACAGGGGGGTCCGGCTAGCGGGGTCTCCTACGAGCAGTACTTC. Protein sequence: CASSLEQGGPASGVSYEQYF.